The subject of this entry is one T cell receptor beta chain. What it recognizes is unknown. TCRdb independently ran MiXCR on the 5' RACE reads; one entry per CDR3 protein. The sample has tens of thousands of distinct CDR3 sequences, less than 9.5% seen once. This entry comes from a study of T-cell memory formation after mild COVID-19. Broader study findings: Mainly CM and EM harbored the contracting CD4+ clones; mainly EMRA harbored the CD8+ ones. Some clones that responded turned up in pre-infection memory, which suggests that cross-reactive memory joined in. Whether second-wave clones peaking at day 37 were SARS-CoV-2 specific went unconfirmed.

The receptor comes from a man between 18 and 35 years old who had mild COVID-19 (a few samples of this study predate the infection). Cell type and time point are not known. The specimen sequenced was PBMCs or a T cell subset sorted from them (not recorded which).

The CDR3 nucleotides are TGTGCCAGCAGAGACACAGGGGGCTATAGCAATCAGCCCCAGCATTTT. This sequence encodes CASRDTGGYSNQPQHF. This chain connects TRBV4-2 to TRBJ1-5, with 9 bases identical to TRBD1. Germline values: CDR1 LGHNA, CDR2 YNFKEQ. The J segment lost 0 bases and the V segment lost 6 bases, leaving 6 bases of the junction unmatched. The CDR3 has 16 residues.